Listed below are T cell receptor beta chains from one sample, sequenced in a study of T-cell memory formation after mild COVID-19. TCRdb fed the 5' RACE reads into MiXCR, producing one record per CDR3 protein. The sample holds approximately 580,000 distinct CDR3 sequences, 20% seen once. The sequenced sample was PBMCs or a T cell subset sorted from them (not recorded which). These receptors originate from an adult woman who had mild COVID-19 (a few samples of this study predate the infection). Cell type and time point are not known. The CDR3 runs from the conserved cysteine through the conserved F or W. A D gene is named only where the DNA matches it firmly. Only some rows state a clone size, as once, few, many or a class for expanded clones.

J,D,size,V,DNA,CDR3
TRBJ1-2,TRBD1,few,TRBV25-1,TGTGCCAGCAGTGAATGGGGGGACAGACCGTATGGCTACACCTTC,CASSEWGDRPYGYTF
TRBJ2-1,.,.,TRBV20-1,TGCAGTGCACCCACTAGCCCTAGCTCCTACAATGAGCAGTTCTTC,CSAPTSPSSYNEQFF
TRBJ2-1,.,.,TRBV6-5,TGTGCCAGCAGTACGAACGCCGGGAACTACAATGAGCAGTTCTTC,CASSTNAGNYNEQFF
TRBJ2-2,TRBD2,many,TRBV11-3,TGTGCCAGCAGCTTAGACGGGAGGACGAACACCGGGGAGCTGTTTTTT,CASSLDGRTNTGELFF
TRBJ2-7,TRBD1,few,TRBV9,TGTGCCAGCAGCGCAGGGGACAGTGGGTCCTACGAGCAGTACTTC,CASSAGDSGSYEQYF
TRBJ2-3,.,.,TRBV30,TGTGCCTTGCAGCAGGGATTAAGCACAGATACGCAGTATTTT,CALQQGLSTDTQYF
TRBJ2-1,.,few,TRBV3-1,TGTGCCAGCAGCCAAGAGAAGGGTGAGCAGTTCTTC,CASSQEKGEQFF
TRBJ2-7,TRBD1,few,TRBV7-9,TGTGCCAGCAGCCCGCTACAGGGGTCCTACGAGCAGTACTTC,CASSPLQGSYEQYF
TRBJ2-7,.,many,TRBV20-1,TGCAGTGCTAGAGCCCTCGGGAGCAGTAAGAACGAGCAGTACTTC,CSARALGSSKNEQYF
TRBJ2-2,.,few,TRBV10-2,TGCGCCAGCAGTGCCCCATCCACCGGGGAGCTGTTTTTT,CASSAPSTGELFF
TRBJ1-2,.,few,TRBV6-5,TGTGCCAGCAGTTACGGCCCCCGGGGGCTCCACTATGGCTACACCTTC,CASSYGPRGLHYGYTF
TRBJ2-1,TRBD1,.,TRBV4-3,TGCGCCAGCAGCAAAGGGTGGAGGGACAGGGGGCTAGAGGGTTACCATGAGCAGTTCTTC,CASSKGWRDRGLEGYHEQFF
TRBJ1-1,.,.,TRBV5-1,TGCGCCAGCAGCTTGGCCGTAGCTAACACTGAAGCTTTCTTT,CASSLAVANTEAFF
TRBJ2-6,.,.,TRBV18,TGTGCCAGTACAGCCTCTGGGGCCAACGTCCTGACTTTC,CASTASGANVLTF